These T cell receptor beta chains were read from a single sample in a study of vaccination and CD4 T cells after COVID-19. What these receptors recognize is not known. TCRdb reprocessed the PCR reads via MiXCR and lists one record per CDR3 protein. The sample lists roughly 4,700 distinct CDR3 sequences, roughly 77% occurring once. Sample: CD4+ T cells from blood, cultured in vitro. These receptors were collected from a human donor who had recovered from COVID-19. Each CDR3 is given with its conserved first and last residue. D genes are given only for firm matches. Size is omitted from some rows. Given values are once, few, many or a class for expanded clones.

V	J	size	D	DNA	CDR3
TRBV6-5	TRBJ1-5	few	-	TGTGCCAGCAGTTACTCCCCGCGGGGTCAGCCCCAGCATTTT	CASSYSPRGQPQHF
TRBV24-1	TRBJ1-2	-	-	TGTGCCACCAGTGATCCCGGCAGGAGCAACTATGGCTACACCTTC	CATSDPGRSNYGYTF
TRBV21-1	TRBJ1-6	-	-	TGTGCCAGCAGCAAGGTTCGGGACAGGGCCGTTTCGGCCCTCCACTTT	CASSKVRDRAVSALHF
TRBV5-1	TRBJ2-5	-	-	TGCGCCAGCAGCTTACTGACAGGCCAAGAGACCCAGTACTTC	CASSLLTGQETQYF
TRBV21-1	TRBJ1-2	few	-	TGTGCCAGCAGCGCGGAAGGGGGCTCCTATGGCTACACCTTC	CASSAEGGSYGYTF
TRBV6-1	TRBJ2-7	-	TRBD2	TGTGCCAGCCTAGCGGGATCCTACGAGCAGTACTTC	CASLAGSYEQYF
TRBV6-5	TRBJ1-1	-	TRBD1	TGTGCCAGCAGTCACTGGAGGACAGGCATGAACACTGAAGCTTTCTTT	CASSHWRTGMNTEAFF
TRBV27	TRBJ2-5	-	TRBD2	TGTGCTACGAGTCAGCGGGGCACAGAGACCCAGTACTTC	CATSQRGTETQYF
TRBV20-1	TRBJ2-5	-	-	TGCAGCGTGGGGCGGCCCCAAGAGACCCAGTACTTC	CSVGRPQETQYF
TRBV5-1	TRBJ1-6	-	-	TGCGCCAGCAGCCGGACGGGATACGGTTCACCCCTCCACTTT	CASSRTGYGSPLHF
TRBV7-2	TRBJ2-7	-	-	TGTGCCAGCAGCTTAGGACCTAGCTCCTACGAGCAGTACTTC	CASSLGPSSYEQYF
TRBV12-3/TRBV12-4	TRBJ2-5	-	-	TGTGCCAGCAGTTTAGGTGGGACCCAGTACTTC	CASSLGGTQYF
TRBV19	TRBJ2-5	few	-	TGTGCCAGTAGTCCGCCGGGCTTGAGGGGCGAGACCCAGTACTTC	CASSPPGLRGETQYF
TRBV6-1	TRBJ1-1	-	-	TGTGCCAGCAGGCGTGGTGGGATTTACACTGAAGCTTTCTTT	CASRRGGIYTEAFF
TRBV28	TRBJ2-5	few	-	TGTGCCAGCAGTTTATCGGGGGCACAAGAGACCCAGTACTTC	CASSLSGAQETQYF
TRBV20-1	TRBJ1-2	-	TRBD1	TGCAGTGCTATACAGGGGGGCTATGGCTACACCTTC	CSAIQGGYGYTF
TRBV7-3	TRBJ1-6	-	-	TGTGCCAGCAGCTTCTCGGGGATTAATTCACCCCTCCACTTT	CASSFSGINSPLHF
TRBV6-1	TRBJ1-1	-	-	TGTGCCACCCTCCTGGGACTCCTTAAGAGGAACACTGAAGCTTTCTTT	CATLLGLLKRNTEAFF
TRBV20-1	TRBJ1-1	-	-	TGCAGTGCTAGAGATCAGGGCTTGAACACTGAAGCTTTCTTT	CSARDQGLNTEAFF
TRBV6-1	TRBJ1-5	-	TRBD1	TGTGCCAGCAGTGAACAGGGGGCTTGGGAGCCCCAGCATTTT	CASSEQGAWEPQHF
TRBV20-1	TRBJ2-5	-	TRBD1	TGCAGTGCAGCGACAGGGGTGGGGGAGACCCAGTACTTC	CSAATGVGETQYF
TRBV20-1	TRBJ1-5	-	-	TGCAGTGCTAGAGAGGTTTATGGTGGTCAGCCCCAGCATTTT	CSAREVYGGQPQHF
TRBV2	TRBJ2-5	-	-	TGTGCCACCCAGTCTCCGGGGGAGACCCAGTACTTC	CATQSPGETQYF
TRBV7-9	TRBJ2-7	-	TRBD1	TGTGCCAGCAGCCGGGGACAGGGAAGCGAGCAGTACTTC	CASSRGQGSEQYF
TRBV5-5	TRBJ1-5	-	-	TGTGCCAGCAGCTTTGAGGGGCTTCAGCCCCAGCATTTT	CASSFEGLQPQHF
TRBV2	TRBJ1-2	-	-	TGTGCCAGCAGCATTCAGGAGGGGGAGGGTGGCTACACCTTC	CASSIQEGEGGYTF
TRBV15	TRBJ2-1	-	-	TGTGCCACCAGCAGAGATCTACGTACTGAGCAGTTCTTC	CATSRDLRTEQFF
TRBV10-3	TRBJ1-3	-	-	TGTGCCATCAGAGACAGCTCTGGAAACACCATATATTTT	CAIRDSSGNTIYF
TRBV30	TRBJ1-2	-	-	TGTGCCTGGAGTTCGTCGGGCGGCTACACCTTC	CAWSSSGGYTF
TRBV4-1	TRBJ2-1	once	TRBD2	TGCGCCAGCAGCGGATCGGGACTAGCGGTTTACAATGAGCAGTTCTTC	CASSGSGLAVYNEQFF
TRBV7-9	TRBJ1-5	-	-	TGTGCCAGCAGCTCTACAGGGTTAGATCAGCCCCAGCATTTT	CASSSTGLDQPQHF
TRBV9	TRBJ1-1	-	-	TGTGCCAGCAGCGTAGGGAGTTTCGCGAACACTGAAGCTTTCTTT	CASSVGSFANTEAFF
TRBV20-1	TRBJ2-1	-	-	TGCAGTGCTAGAGTGGGGGGATCGGGGAATGAGCAGTTCTTC	CSARVGGSGNEQFF
TRBV24-1	TRBJ2-3	few	-	TGTGCCACCAGTGATTCTCTAGGAACAGATACGCAGTATTTT	CATSDSLGTDTQYF
TRBV15	TRBJ2-7	-	-	TGTGCCACCAGCAGTCTTGGGTTCACCTACGAGCAGTACTTC	CATSSLGFTYEQYF
TRBV7-9	TRBJ2-5	few	-	TGTGCCAGCAGCTTAGGATCGGCCCAGTACTTC	CASSLGSAQYF
TRBV7-2	TRBJ1-1	-	-	TGTGCCAGCGGTACCTTCAGCATGAACACTGAAGCTTTCTTT	CASGTFSMNTEAFF
TRBV6-1	TRBJ1-2	-	-	TGTGCCAGCAGTCCAGGGGTTTCCTATGGCTACACCTTC	CASSPGVSYGYTF
TRBV2	TRBJ1-2	-	TRBD1	TGTGCCAGCAGGAGAGGACAGGGGGTGAACTATGGCTACACCTTC	CASRRGQGVNYGYTF
TRBV12-3/TRBV12-4	TRBJ1-2	few	-	TGTGCCAGCAGTTTTCGCCGGAGATATGGCTACACCTTC	CASSFRRRYGYTF
TRBV20-1	TRBJ1-2	-	TRBD1	TGCAGTGCCAGGCGGAGGACAGGTGATGGTGGCTACACCTTC	CSARRRTGDGGYTF
TRBV10-3	TRBJ1-5	-	-	TGTGCCATCAGCCGGGGGACCGAACCCCAGCATTTT	CAISRGTEPQHF
TRBV12-3/TRBV12-4	TRBJ2-5	-	TRBD1	TGTGCCAGCAGCCGGGACAGGGACCAAGAGACCCAGTACTTC	CASSRDRDQETQYF
TRBV20-1	TRBJ2-3	-	-	TGCAGTGCTAGAGCGGAGACGCAGTATTTT	CSARAETQYF
TRBV6-5	TRBJ1-1	-	-	TGTGCCAGCAGTTCTCCGCTGGGGACTGAAGCTTTCTTT	CASSSPLGTEAFF
TRBV7-9	TRBJ1-6	-	-	TGTGCCAGCAGCCCACGGCCCGGTAATTCACCCCTCCACTTT	CASSPRPGNSPLHF
TRBV7-8	TRBJ1-2	-	-	TGTGCCAGCAGCTTAGTAATAGTTCCCACAGGCGACTATGGCTACACCTTC	CASSLVIVPTGDYGYTF
TRBV6-1	TRBJ1-2	few	-	TGTGCCAGCAGTGAACAGGGGAACTATGGCTACACCTTC	CASSEQGNYGYTF
TRBV27	TRBJ2-5	-	-	TGTGCCAGCAGTCCCTACAGCTACCAAGAGACCCAGTACTTC	CASSPYSYQETQYF
TRBV6-2/TRBV6-3	TRBJ1-2	-	-	TGTGCCAGCAGTTACTACCGCGGGGGCTACACCTTC	CASSYYRGGYTF
TRBV20-1	TRBJ1-5	once	-	TGCAGTGCTAGAGGATTCGGGTGGACAGCTAAAGATCAGCCCCAGCATTTT	CSARGFGWTAKDQPQHF
TRBV20-1	TRBJ2-2	-	TRBD1	TGCAGTGCTCGCGATTCCGGGACAGGGGACACCGGGGAGCTGTTTTTT	CSARDSGTGDTGELFF
TRBV15	TRBJ1-6	few	-	TGTGCCACCAGCAGAGATCACCCGGGAAGATCACCCCTCCACTTT	CATSRDHPGRSPLHF
TRBV7-2	TRBJ1-1	-	-	TGTGCCAGCAGCTTGAGGTCAGGGATGAACACTGAAGCTTTCTTT	CASSLRSGMNTEAFF
TRBV6-5	TRBJ2-5	-	-	TGTGCCAGCGGTTTGGGTTCCAGGACGACCCAGTACTTC	CASGLGSRTTQYF